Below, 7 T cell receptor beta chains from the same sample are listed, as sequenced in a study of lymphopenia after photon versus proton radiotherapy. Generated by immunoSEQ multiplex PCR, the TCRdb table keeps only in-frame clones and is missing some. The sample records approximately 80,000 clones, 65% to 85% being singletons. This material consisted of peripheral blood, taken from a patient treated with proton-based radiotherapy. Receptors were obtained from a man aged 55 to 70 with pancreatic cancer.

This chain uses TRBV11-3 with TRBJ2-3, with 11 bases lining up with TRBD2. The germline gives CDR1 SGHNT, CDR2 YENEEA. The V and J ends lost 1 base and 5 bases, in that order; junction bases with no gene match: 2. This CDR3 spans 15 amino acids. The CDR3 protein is CASSLGGLAVDTQYF. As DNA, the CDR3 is TGTGCCAGCAGCTTAGGGGGACTAGCGGTAGATACGCAGTATTTT.

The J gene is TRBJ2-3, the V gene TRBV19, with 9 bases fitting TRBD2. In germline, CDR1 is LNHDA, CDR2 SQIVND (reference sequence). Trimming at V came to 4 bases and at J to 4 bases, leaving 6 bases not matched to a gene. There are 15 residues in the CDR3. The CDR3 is CASSNSREGPDTQYF. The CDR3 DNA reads TGTGCCAGTAGTAACTCGCGGGAGGGCCCAGATACGCAGTATTTT.

The CDR3 bases are TGTGCCAGCAGTTATCGCCGAGGGGAGCTGTTTTTT. Translation gives CASSYRRGELFF. The rearrangement links TRBV28 to TRBJ2-2; unclear D gene. This CDR3 region has 12 residues. Trimming pared 4 bases from V and 8 bases from J, leaving 8 bases between. CDR1 and CDR2 from the germline V gene are MDHEN and SYDVKM. Drawing the rest from reference TRBV28 and TRBJ2-2, the complete variable domain is DVKVTQSSRYLVKRTGEKVFLECVQDMDHENMFWYRQDPGLGLRLIYFSYDVKMKEKGDIPEGYSVSREKKERFSLILESASTNQTSMYLCASSYRRGELFFGEGSRLTVL.

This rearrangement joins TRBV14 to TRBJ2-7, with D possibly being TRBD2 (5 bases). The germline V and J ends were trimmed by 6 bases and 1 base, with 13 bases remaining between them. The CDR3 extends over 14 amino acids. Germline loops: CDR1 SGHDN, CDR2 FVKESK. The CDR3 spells CASRAAWRSYEQYF. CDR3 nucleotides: TGTGCCAGCAGGGCCGCCTGGAGGTCCTACGAGCAGTACTTC. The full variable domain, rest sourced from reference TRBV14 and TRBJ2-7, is EAGVTQFPSHSVIEKGQTVTLRCDPISGHDNLYWYRRVMGKEIKFLLHFVKESKQDESGMPNNRFLAERTGGTYSTLKVQPAELEDSGVYFCASRAAWRSYEQYFGPGTRLTVT.

In DNA form, the CDR3 reads TGTGCCAGCAGCTCTTCATCCTCAAGGCAGGCAACCTTAACAGATACGCAGTATTTT. Translating gives CASSSSSSRQATLTDTQYF. The chain couples TRBV7-3 to TRBJ2-3; the D is unclear. Trimming took off 4 bases at V and 3 bases at J, with 26 bases between the two ends. The V gene's germline CDR1 is SGHTA and CDR2 FQGTGA. This CDR3 contains 19 residues.

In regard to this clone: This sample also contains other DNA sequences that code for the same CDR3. The CDR3 DNA sequence: TGTGCCAGTAGTAGGGGACAGGCCCAAGAGACCCAGTACTTC. Protein product: CASSRGQAQETQYF. The chain joins TRBV19 to TRBJ2-5, with 8 bases that match TRBD1. The CDR3 extends over 14 amino acids. V lost 4 bases and J lost 1; bases outside the gene matches: 2. Germline V gene data show CDR1 as LNHDA and CDR2 as SQIVND (reference sequence).

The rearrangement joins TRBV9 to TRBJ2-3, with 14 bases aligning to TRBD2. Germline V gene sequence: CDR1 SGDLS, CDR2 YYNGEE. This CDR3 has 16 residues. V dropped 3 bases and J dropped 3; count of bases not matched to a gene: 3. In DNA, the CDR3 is TGTGCCAGCAGCGCTGGGACTAGCGGGAGAACAGATACGCAGTATTTT. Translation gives CASSAGTSGRTDTQYF.